Below, one T cell receptor (beta chain) is given with its context. The antigen remains undetermined. The data are from a study of cytomegalovirus exposure and HLA in healthy donors. Study observations and caveats: Indistinguishable V segments such as TRBV6-2 and TRBV6-3 were excluded. Testing in vitro showed a few CMV-associated chains specific for CMV antigens. Later analysis identified a missense DCLRE1C variant that was linked to TCR beta V- and J-gene trimming.

The PCR used 60 Vbeta and 13 Jbeta primers. Per the authors' pipeline: Unique TCR beta chains numbered 80 million to 95 million in a later analysis, with some 9.9 million shared. The protocol was immunoSEQ multiplex PCR, while the TCRdb copy is restricted to in-frame clones and leaves out a portion. V and J calls and clone size are given by that table; D and trimming were obtained from the DNA. The sample records over 130,000 clones, more than 60% being singletons. Per germline, CDR1 WSHSY and CDR2 SAAADI. This CDR3 is built from 15 residues. V was clipped by 3 bases and J by 3 bases, with 12 bases between them.

The sequence was collected from a woman aged 55-69 years in good health and CMV-seronegative. The sequencing sample was made of PBMCs. V usage is TRBV10-2 and J usage is TRBJ2-1; possible D gene TRBD2, 5 bases. Written as DNA, the CDR3 is TGCGCCAGCAGTGAAGTGGGAGCGTTCTACAATGAGCAGTTCTTC. Its translation: CASSEVGAFYNEQFF.